Each of the 7 T cell receptor beta chains below was sequenced from the same sample in a study of T cells in tuberculosis listed by TCRdb under 2018. Libraries were made using the immunoSEQ multiplex PCR assay. TCRdb holds this immuneACCESS table with in-frame rearrangements only. Some clones are missing; in checked studies, unresolved V genes explain under half, and the rest has no known cause. The sample table records fewer than 40,000 clones; about 91% of these occur just once. The leading ten clones occupy nearly 2.5% of the sample. This specimen's time point label, per the study, means: new active TB diagnosis, blood taken before or within 7 days of starting treatment. The sample was PBMCs, taken at tuberculosis diagnosis. The receptors come from an adult with tuberculosis.

The chain uses TRBV7-2 and TRBJ2-1, with a possible D match to TRBD2 (7 bases). This CDR3 has 15 residues. Trimming shortened V by 5 bases and J by 5 bases, and 16 bases separated the two germline ends. CDR1 and CDR2 (germline): SGHTA, FQGNSA. CDR3 region: CASSPDRGADNEQFF. CDR3 coding DNA: TGTGCCAGCAGCCCGGACCGGGGGGCGGACAATGAGCAGTTCTTC.

V and J are TRBV30 and TRBJ1-6; no firm D call. This CDR3 has 13 amino acids. The V gene's germline CDR1 is GTSNPN and CDR2 SVGIG (reference sequence). Trimming took off 5 bases at V and 5 bases at J, with 10 bases between the two ends. CDR3 region: CAWAESHNSPLHF. The CDR3 region has the DNA TGTGCCTGGGCGGAAAGCCATAATTCACCCCTCCACTTT.

In this sample, this clone turned up a few times. This CDR3 reads CAWSGLGGGEGYTF. In nucleotides, the CDR3 is TGTGCCTGGAGTGGTCTGGGCGGGGGCGAAGGCTACACCTTC. The V call is TRBV30, the J call TRBJ1-2; D possibly corresponds to TRBD1 (6 bases). The germline V gene encodes CDR1 GTSNPN and CDR2 SVGIG (reference sequence). Trimming left V 1 base short and J 8 bases short, with 17 bases between. The CDR3 covers 14 residues. Together with reference TRBV30 and TRBJ1-2, the CDR3 gives the full variable domain: SQTIHQWPATLVQPVGSPLSLECTVEGTSNPNLYWYRQAAGRGLQLLFYSVGIGQISSEVPQNLSASRPQDRQFILSSKKLLLSDSGFYLCAWSGLGGGEGYTFGSGTRLTVV.

This clone was picked up one time. The chain joins TRBV9 to TRBJ2-5; D is perhaps TRBD2 (5 bases). Germline CDR1 SGDLS, CDR2 YYNGEE. Trimming shortened V by 0 bases and J by 4 bases, and 10 bases separated the two germline ends. The CDR3 is 14 amino acids. The CDR3 bases are TGTGCCAGCAGCGTAGGCGGGTTTAGAGAGACCCAGTACTTC. It encodes CASSVGGFRETQYF.

This sequence joins TRBV18 and TRBJ1-2, with D unclear. The CDR3 contains 13 residues. The V end was cut by 2 bases, the J end by 6 bases, with 10 bases between. Germline values: CDR1 KGHSH, CDR2 LQKENI. For the CDR3, the DNA is TGTGCCAGCTCACCAAGTAGGGAGGATGGCTACACCTTC. It translates to CASSPSREDGYTF.

Only a few counts were recorded for this clone. This CDR3 is CASSQDWGTGGNEQFF. CDR3 coding DNA: TGCGCCAGCAGCCAAGATTGGGGGACAGGGGGCAATGAGCAGTTCTTC. The rearrangement uses TRBV4-3 and TRBJ2-1; 11 bases are a match to TRBD1. Per germline, CDR1 LGHNA and CDR2 YSLEER. The CDR3 is made up of 16 amino acids. The trim removed 0 bases at V and 6 bases at J, leaving 4 bases unmatched.

The rearrangement joins TRBV29-1 to TRBJ2-7; a weak D match, TRBD1 (5 bases). The CDR3 length is 12 residues. V dropped 7 bases and J dropped 0 bases, with 10 bases sitting between them. CDR1 and CDR2 from the germline V gene are SQVTM and ANQGSEA. This CDR3 reads CSAWTSSYEQYF. CDR3 sequence (DNA): TGCAGCGCCTGGACAAGCTCCTACGAGCAGTACTTC.